This T cell receptor beta chain was observed in a study of CD8+CD57+ T cells in acquired aplastic anemia. As for the study in general: CD4+ and CD8+ cells, once sorted, gave DNA averaging approximately 3 ug.

Genomic DNA templated the TCR beta VDJ and CDR3 profiling. In TCRdb, the reads were re-called with MiXCR into one record per CDR3 protein. The profile shows 400,000 to 500,000 distinct CDR3 sequences, 65% to 80% of them singletons. Germline CDR1 ENHRY, CDR2 SYGVKD. The CDR3 runs to 12 residues. The V end was cut by 10 bases, the J end by 3 bases, with 10 bases between. This clonotype was detected only a few times. Sequenced: sorted CD4+, CD8+, or CD8+CD57+ T cells (not recorded which) from PBMCs. The rearrangement uses TRBV10-3 and TRBJ1-5; D gene uncertain. The sequence came from a human donor in good health, serving as a control. This chain's CDR3 is CATGLPNQPQHF. CDR3 sequence (DNA): TGTGCCACCGGACTTCCCAATCAGCCCCAGCATTTT.